The clone carrying this TCR beta chain has ten or more counts. Its specificity is not known. This entry is derived from a study of T cells in Graves' hyperthyroidism and ophthalmopathy. The V and J ends lost 5 bases and 2 bases, in that order; junction bases with no gene match: 8. Germline V gene data show CDR1 as SGHAT and CDR2 as FQNNGV. CDR3 size: 15 residues. Patients were excluded for uncontrolled infection, other autoimmune disease, pregnancy or lactation. There were TCR beta CDR3 regions amplified from RNA transcripts. A first-round RT-PCR of the TCR CDR3 used the HTBI primer set. TCRdb reanalysed the multiplex PCR reads using MiXCR and keeps one entry per CDR3 protein. The table has hundreds of thousands of distinct CDR3 sequences, around 15% seen once. Notes on the study in general: Using 13 V-J features, a model discriminated ophthalmopathy from stable hyperthyroidism.

Sequenced sample: blood. V is TRBV11-2 and J is TRBJ1-1, with TRBD1 identical over 7 bases. The receptor's source is a woman aged 18-30 years with Graves' hyperthyroidism. The CDR3: CASSPRDRPNTEAFF. The CDR3 DNA sequence: TGTGCCAGCAGCCCCCGGGACAGACCTAACACTGAAGCTTTCTTT.